This T cell receptor beta chain derives from a study of shared clonotypes between healthy human individuals. Here immunoSEQ multiplex PCR was the method, and the copy in TCRdb shows in-frame clones only, minus some. The data show about 2 million clones, less than 95% seen once. Concerning this clone itself: Its specificity is not known.

General study points: Naive CD4 clonotypes overlapped across a few donors at about 5.2%.

Selected positively for CCR7 and CD45RO-negative, naive CD8 cells excluded terminally differentiated effector memory CD45RA+ cells. CDR3 size: 14 residues. CDR1 is GTSNPN, CDR2 SVGIG, per germline (reference sequence). V was cut by 4 bases and J by 6 bases, with 13 bases left in between. This TCR came from a man between 18 and 35 years old in good health. The sequencing sample was made of naive CD8+ T cells sorted from blood. The rearrangement uses TRBV30 and TRBJ1-6, with TRBD1 as a possible D gene (5 bases). In DNA, the CDR3 is TGTGCCTGGACTTGGGGGGAGGCTAATTCACCCCTCCACTTT. Protein product: CAWTWGEANSPLHF.